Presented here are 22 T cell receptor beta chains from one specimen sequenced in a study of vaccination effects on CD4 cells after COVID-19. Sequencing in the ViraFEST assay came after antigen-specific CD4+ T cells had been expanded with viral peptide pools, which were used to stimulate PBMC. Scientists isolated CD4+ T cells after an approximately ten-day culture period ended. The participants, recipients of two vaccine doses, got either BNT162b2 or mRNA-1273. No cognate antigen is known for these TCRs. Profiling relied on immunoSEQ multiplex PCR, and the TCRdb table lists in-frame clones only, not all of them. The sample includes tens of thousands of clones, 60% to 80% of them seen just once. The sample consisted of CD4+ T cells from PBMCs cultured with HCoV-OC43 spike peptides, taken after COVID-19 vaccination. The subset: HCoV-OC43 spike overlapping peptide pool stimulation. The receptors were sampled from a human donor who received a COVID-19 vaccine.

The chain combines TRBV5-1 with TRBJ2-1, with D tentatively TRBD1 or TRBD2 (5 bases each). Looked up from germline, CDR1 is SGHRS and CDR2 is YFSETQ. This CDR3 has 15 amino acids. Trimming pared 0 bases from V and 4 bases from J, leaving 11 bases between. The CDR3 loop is CASSLGGTRYNEQFF. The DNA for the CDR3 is TGCGCCAGCAGCTTGGGGGGGACCCGTTACAATGAGCAGTTCTTC.

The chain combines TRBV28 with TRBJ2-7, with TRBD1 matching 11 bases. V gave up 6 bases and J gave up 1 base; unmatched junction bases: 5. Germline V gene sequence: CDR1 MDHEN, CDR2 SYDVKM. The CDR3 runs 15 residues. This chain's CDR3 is CASRSGTGGSYEQYV. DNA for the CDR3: TGTGCCAGCAGGTCCGGGACAGGGGGTTCCTACGAGCAGTACGTC.

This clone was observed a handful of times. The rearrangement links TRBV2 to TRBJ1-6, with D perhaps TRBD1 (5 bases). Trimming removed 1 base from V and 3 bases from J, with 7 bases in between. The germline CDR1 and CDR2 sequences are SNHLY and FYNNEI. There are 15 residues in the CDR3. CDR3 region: CASSEGGDYNSPLHF. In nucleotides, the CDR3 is TGTGCCAGCAGTGAAGGGGGGGACTATAATTCACCCCTCCACTTT.

CDR3 residues: CAWSEGQLTGNEQFF. Written as DNA, the CDR3 is TGTGCCTGGAGCGAGGGACAACTTACGGGCAATGAGCAGTTCTTC. The chain uses TRBV30 and TRBJ2-1; D possibly corresponds to TRBD1 (6 bases). This CDR3 comprises 15 residues. V lost 3 bases to trimming and J lost 6 bases, with 18 bases between them. Germline V CDR1 and CDR2: GTSNPN, SVGIG (reference sequence).

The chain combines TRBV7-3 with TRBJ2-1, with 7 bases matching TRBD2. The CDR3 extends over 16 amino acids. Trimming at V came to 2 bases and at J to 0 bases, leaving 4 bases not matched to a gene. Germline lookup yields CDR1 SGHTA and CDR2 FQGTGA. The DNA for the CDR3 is TGTGCCAGCAGCTTACAAGGCGGGAGCTCCTACAATGAGCAGTTCTTC. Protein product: CASSLQGGSSYNEQFF.

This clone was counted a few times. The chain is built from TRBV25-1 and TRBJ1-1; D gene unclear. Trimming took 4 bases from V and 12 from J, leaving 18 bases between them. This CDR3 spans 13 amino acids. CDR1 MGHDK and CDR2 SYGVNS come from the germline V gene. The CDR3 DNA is TGTGCCAGCAGTGCGAACCTCGAGTGGAAGCCTTTCTTT. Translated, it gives CASSANLEWKPFF. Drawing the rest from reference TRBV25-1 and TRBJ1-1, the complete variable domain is EADIYQTPRYLVIGTGKKITLECSQTMGHDKMYWYQQDPGMELHLIHYSYGVNSTEKGDLSSESTVSRIRTEHFPLTLESARPSHTSQYLCASSANLEWKPFFGQGTRLTVV.

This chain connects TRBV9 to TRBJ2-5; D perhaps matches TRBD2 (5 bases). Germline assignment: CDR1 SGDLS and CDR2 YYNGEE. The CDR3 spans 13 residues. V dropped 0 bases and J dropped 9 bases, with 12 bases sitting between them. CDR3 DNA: TGTGCCAGCAGCGTAGGAGACCTCGGGGCCCAGTACTTC. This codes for CASSVGDLGAQYF.

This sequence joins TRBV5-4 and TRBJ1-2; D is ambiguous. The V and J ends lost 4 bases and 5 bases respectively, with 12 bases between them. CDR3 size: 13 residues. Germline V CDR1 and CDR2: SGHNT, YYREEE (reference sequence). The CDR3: CASSPDGVYGYTF. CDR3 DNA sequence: TGTGCCAGCAGCCCAGACGGGGTTTATGGCTACACCTTC.

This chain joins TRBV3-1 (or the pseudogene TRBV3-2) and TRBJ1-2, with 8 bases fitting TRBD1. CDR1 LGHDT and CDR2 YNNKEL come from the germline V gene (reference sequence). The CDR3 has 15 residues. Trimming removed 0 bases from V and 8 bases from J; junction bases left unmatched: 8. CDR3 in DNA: TGTGCCAGCAGCCAAGAGTACGGACAGGGCGGCGGCTACACCTTC. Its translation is CASSQEYGQGGGYTF.

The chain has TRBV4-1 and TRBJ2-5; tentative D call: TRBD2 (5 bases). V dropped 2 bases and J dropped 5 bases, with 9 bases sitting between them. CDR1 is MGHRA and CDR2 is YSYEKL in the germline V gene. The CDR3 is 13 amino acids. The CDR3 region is CASSQRGAETQYF. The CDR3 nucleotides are TGCGCCAGCAGCCAACGGGGAGCGGAGACCCAGTACTTC.

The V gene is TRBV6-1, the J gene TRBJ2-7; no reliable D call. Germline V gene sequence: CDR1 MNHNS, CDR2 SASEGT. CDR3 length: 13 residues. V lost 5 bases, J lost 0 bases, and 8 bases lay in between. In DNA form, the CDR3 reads TGTGCCAGCAGTTCCAGTACCTCCTACGAGCAGTACGTC. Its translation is CASSSSTSYEQYV.

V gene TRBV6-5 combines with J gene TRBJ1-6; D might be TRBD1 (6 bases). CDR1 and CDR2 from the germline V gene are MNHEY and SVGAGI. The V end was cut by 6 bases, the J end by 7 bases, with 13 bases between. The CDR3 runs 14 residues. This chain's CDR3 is CASSPDRLNSPLHF. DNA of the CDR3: TGTGCCAGCAGCCCGGACAGATTAAATTCACCCCTCCACTTT.

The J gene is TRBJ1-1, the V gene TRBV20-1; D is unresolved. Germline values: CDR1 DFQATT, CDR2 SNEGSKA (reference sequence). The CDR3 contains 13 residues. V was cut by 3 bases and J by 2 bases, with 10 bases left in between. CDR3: CSASSRGNTEAFF. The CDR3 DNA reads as TGCAGTGCTAGTTCTCGTGGCAACACTGAAGCTTTCTTT.

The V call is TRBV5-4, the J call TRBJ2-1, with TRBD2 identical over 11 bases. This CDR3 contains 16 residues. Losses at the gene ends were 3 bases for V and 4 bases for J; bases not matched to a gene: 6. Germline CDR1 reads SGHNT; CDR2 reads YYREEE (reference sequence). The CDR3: CASSWDGLAGYNEQFF. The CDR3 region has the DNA TGTGCCAGCAGCTGGGACGGACTAGCGGGTTACAATGAGCAGTTCTTC.

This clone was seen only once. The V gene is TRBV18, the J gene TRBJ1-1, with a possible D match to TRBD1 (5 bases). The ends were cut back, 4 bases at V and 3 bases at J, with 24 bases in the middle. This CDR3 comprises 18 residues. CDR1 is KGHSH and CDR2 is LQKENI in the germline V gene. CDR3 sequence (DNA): TGTGCCAGCTCACTCCTTGGGACGTCCTGGAACAAGGACACTGAAGCTTTCTTT. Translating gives CASSLLGTSWNKDTEAFF.

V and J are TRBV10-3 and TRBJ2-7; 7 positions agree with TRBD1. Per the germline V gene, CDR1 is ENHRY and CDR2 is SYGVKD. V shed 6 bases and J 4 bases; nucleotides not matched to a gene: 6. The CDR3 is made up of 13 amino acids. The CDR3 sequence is CAISRDSAYEQYV. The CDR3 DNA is TGTGCCATCAGCCGGGACAGCGCATACGAGCAGTACGTC.

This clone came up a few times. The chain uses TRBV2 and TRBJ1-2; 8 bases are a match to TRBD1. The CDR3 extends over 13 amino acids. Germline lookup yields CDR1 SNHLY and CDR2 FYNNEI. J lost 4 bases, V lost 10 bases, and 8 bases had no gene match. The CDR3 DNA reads TGTGCCACCACAGGACAGGGTCCCTATGGCTACACCTTC. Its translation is CATTGQGPYGYTF.

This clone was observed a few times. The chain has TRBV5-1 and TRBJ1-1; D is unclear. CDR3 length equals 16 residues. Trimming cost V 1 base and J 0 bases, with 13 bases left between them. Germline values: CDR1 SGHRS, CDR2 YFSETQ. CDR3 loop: CASSLRAERMNTEAFF. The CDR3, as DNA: TGCGCCAGCAGCTTGAGGGCAGAAAGAATGAACACTGAAGCTTTCTTT.

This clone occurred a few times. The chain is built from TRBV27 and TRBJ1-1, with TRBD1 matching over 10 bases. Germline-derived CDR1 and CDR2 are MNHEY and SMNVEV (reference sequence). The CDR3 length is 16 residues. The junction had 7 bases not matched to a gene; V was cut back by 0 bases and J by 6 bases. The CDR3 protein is CASSLSYGTGASEAFF. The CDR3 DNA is TGTGCCAGCAGTTTATCTTATGGGACAGGGGCTTCTGAAGCTTTCTTT.

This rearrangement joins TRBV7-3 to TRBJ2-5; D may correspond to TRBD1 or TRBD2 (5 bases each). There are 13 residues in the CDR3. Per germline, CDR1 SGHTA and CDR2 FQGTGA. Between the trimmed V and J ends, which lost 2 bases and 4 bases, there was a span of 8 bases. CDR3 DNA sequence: TGTGCCAGCAGCTTAGGGGGTGGAGAGACCCAGTACTTC. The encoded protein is CASSLGGGETQYF.

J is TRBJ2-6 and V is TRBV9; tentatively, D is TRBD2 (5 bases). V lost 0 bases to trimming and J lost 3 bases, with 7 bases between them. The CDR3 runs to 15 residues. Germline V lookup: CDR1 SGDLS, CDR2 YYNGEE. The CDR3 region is CASSVGGSGANVLTF. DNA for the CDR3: TGTGCCAGCAGCGTAGGAGGGAGTGGGGCCAACGTCCTGACTTTC.

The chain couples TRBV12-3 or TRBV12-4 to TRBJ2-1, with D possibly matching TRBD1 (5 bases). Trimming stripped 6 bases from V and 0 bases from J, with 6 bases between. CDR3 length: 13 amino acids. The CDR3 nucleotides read TGTGCCAGCAGGGACAACTCCTACAATGAGCAGTTCTTC. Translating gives CASRDNSYNEQFF.